What follows are 7 T cell receptor beta chains derived from one specimen sequenced in a study of blood T cell repertoires in COVID-19. Assay used: immunoSEQ multiplex PCR; TCRdb lists only in-frame clones, some missing. This table has over 200,000 clones, around nine tenths appearing once. The sequenced material came from peripheral blood. The receptors come from a man between 60 and 75 years old who had recovered from COVID-19.

The gene calls are TRBV3-1 (or the pseudogene TRBV3-2) and TRBJ2-7; TRBD2 aligns across 10 bases. Trimming at V came to 5 bases and at J to 7 bases, leaving 8 bases not matched to a gene. The length of the CDR3 is 14 residues. Germline CDR1 reads LGHDT; CDR2 reads YNNKEL (reference sequence). CDR3 DNA sequence: TGTGCCAGCAGCACAGCGGGAGGGGGACGGGAGCAGTACTTC. This codes for CASSTAGGGREQYF.

This clone has a handful of counts. The chain carries TRBV6-4 and TRBJ1-1; D not certain. V was cut by 4 bases and J by 5 bases, with 11 bases left in between. This CDR3 is built from 13 residues. Germline V gene lookup returns CDR1 MRHNA and CDR2 SNTAGT. Here the CDR3 DNA reads TGTGCCAGCAGTGTGGCGGGAGGAACTGAAGCTTTCTTT. Its protein product is CASSVAGGTEAFF.

This chain joins TRBV6-5 and TRBJ2-7, with D perhaps TRBD1 (5 bases). With 9 bases removed from V and 1 base from J, the gap between germline ends came to 13 bases. Per the germline V gene, CDR1 is MNHEY and CDR2 is SVGAGI. This CDR3 is 13 amino acids long. The CDR3 protein is CASGYRFSYEQYF. The CDR3 nucleotides read TGTGCCAGTGGATACAGGTTTTCCTACGAGCAGTACTTC.

This clone was observed a handful of times. The V and J genes are TRBV2 and TRBJ1-5; TRBD1 might be the D (6 bases). The length of the CDR3 is 15 residues. Trimming cost V 8 bases and J 7 bases, with 21 bases left between them. The germline V gene has CDR1 SNHLY and CDR2 FYNNEI. This CDR3 reads CASWGIGGGGQPQHF. The DNA of the CDR3 is TGTGCCAGCTGGGGTATTGGGGGCGGGGGGCAGCCCCAGCATTTT.

The V gene is TRBV6-4, the J gene TRBJ2-1; 7 bases fit TRBD1. There are 12 residues in the CDR3. V shed 10 bases, J shed 6 bases, and the junction held 6 bases outside the gene matches. Per germline, CDR1 MRHNA and CDR2 SNTAGT. CDR3 nucleotides: TGTGCCACTTACAGGGGTCCCAATGAGCAGTTCTTC. Protein product: CATYRGPNEQFF.

The rearrangement uses TRBV6-4 and TRBJ1-1; D remains ambiguous. Germline-derived CDR1 and CDR2 are MRHNA and SNTAGT. CDR3 length: 13 amino acids. V was shortened by 4 bases and J by 5 bases, with 11 bases between the two germline ends. The DNA for the CDR3 is TGTGCCAGCAGTGCCGCCGGGGATACTGAAGCTTTCTTT. Its protein is CASSAAGDTEAFF.

The J gene is TRBJ1-1, the V gene TRBV7-9; a possible D gene is TRBD1 (5 bases). CDR3 length: 15 residues. In germline, CDR1 is SEHNR, CDR2 FQNEAQ (reference sequence). V was shortened by 3 bases and J by 7 bases, with 18 bases between the two germline ends. CDR3 residues: CASSFYETETVEAFF. In DNA form, the CDR3 reads TGTGCCAGCAGCTTCTACGAGACAGAGACTGTTGAAGCTTTCTTT.